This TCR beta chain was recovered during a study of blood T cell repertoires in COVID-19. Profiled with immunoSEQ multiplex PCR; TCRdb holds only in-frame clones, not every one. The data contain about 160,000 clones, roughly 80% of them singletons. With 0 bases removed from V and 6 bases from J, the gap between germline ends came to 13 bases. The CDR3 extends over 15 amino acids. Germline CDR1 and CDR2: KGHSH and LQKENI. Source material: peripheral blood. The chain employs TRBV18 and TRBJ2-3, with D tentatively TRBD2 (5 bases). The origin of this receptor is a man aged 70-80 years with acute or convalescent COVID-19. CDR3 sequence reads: CASSPPNGVGDTQYF. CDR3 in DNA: TGTGCCAGCTCACCACCTAACGGGGTGGGGGATACGCAGTATTTT.